The 11 T cell receptor beta chains listed next were all sequenced from one sample in a study of T-cell reconstitution after alpha-beta-depleted transplantation in children (dated by TCRdb to the mid-2010s). The library was generated by PCR. The sequencer listed for this sample is Illumina HiSeq 2500. TCR library preparation used molecular barcoding, with unique molecular identifiers applied to normalize quantification of the TCRbeta repertoire. Clones were called with MiXCR by TCRdb after fastp trimmed the public reads at Q25, and only in-frame beta chains were retained. Records with the same CDR3 protein are collapsed into one entry carrying the most frequent genes and DNA. Counted in this sample were 400,000 to 450,000 distinct CDR3 sequences; about 40% of them appeared once. The ten largest account for under 30% of the sample. This specimen's treatment or condition label, interpreted: allogeneic hematopoietic cell transplantation with graft depleted of TCRalphabeta T cells and CD19 B cells.

The sample here was PBMCs, taken before TCRalphabeta/CD19-depleted stem cell transplant. These receptor sequences come from a girl aged 2 to 9 with aplastic anemia, due to receive a stem cell transplant.

This chain connects TRBV24-1 to TRBJ2-1; 9 nucleotides align to TRBD2. Germline CDR1 and CDR2: KGHDR and SFDVKD. V was clipped by 7 bases and J by 6 bases; unmatched bases: 6. The CDR3 extends over 14 amino acids. CDR3 sequence (DNA): TGTGCCACCAGGGCTAGCGGGAAAGGCAATGAGCAGTTCTTC. Translating it yields CATRASGKGNEQFF.

This chain links TRBV29-1 with TRBJ2-7; D unresolved. The length of the CDR3 is 12 residues. V was pared by 4 bases and J by 0 bases, with 7 bases between. Germline V gives CDR1 SQVTM, CDR2 ANQGSEA. CDR3 sequence reads: CSVGSSSYEQYF. In nucleotides, the CDR3 is TGCAGCGTTGGCAGTAGCTCCTACGAGCAGTACTTC.

J is TRBJ1-5 and V is TRBV30; D remains unclear. Germline values: CDR1 GTSNPN, CDR2 SVGIG (reference sequence). This CDR3 comprises 15 residues. With 0 bases removed from V and 3 bases from J, the gap between germline ends came to 12 bases. Written as DNA, the CDR3 is TGTGCCTGGAGTGTACGGGGTCCCGACAATCAGCCCCAGCATTTT. This sequence encodes CAWSVRGPDNQPQHF.

This clonotype was counted at least ten times. This rearrangement joins TRBV6-6 to TRBJ2-7; 10 bases map to TRBD1. The CDR3 extends over 14 amino acids. CDR1 MNHNY and CDR2 SVGAGI come from the germline V gene (reference sequence). V was pared by 6 bases and J by 5 bases, with 7 bases of the junction left unmatched. CDR3 loop: CASRPGQGVHEQYF. The CDR3 DNA reads as TGTGCCAGCAGGCCCGGACAGGGGGTACACGAGCAGTACTTC.

The chain links TRBV5-1 to TRBJ2-1, with TRBD2 matching 10 bases. Germline trimming cut 4 bases from V and 7 bases from J; bases unmatched to any gene: 11. Germline V CDR1 and CDR2: SGHRS, YFSETQ. The CDR3 is 16 residues long. CDR3 bases: TGCGCCAGCAGCGCCCCAACTAGCGGGGCTGGGAATGAGCAGTTCTTC. Amino acids: CASSAPTSGAGNEQFF.

V gene TRBV6-5 combines with J gene TRBJ1-1; D gene uncertain. This CDR3 is 13 amino acids long. V lost 0 bases, J lost 6 bases, and 8 bases lay in between. Germline V lookup: CDR1 MNHEY, CDR2 SVGAGI. The DNA for the CDR3 is TGTGCCAGCAGTTACTCGCAGTCACCTGAAGCTTTCTTT. Protein product: CASSYSQSPEAFF.

V gene TRBV28 combines with J gene TRBJ2-6, with D possibly being TRBD2 (6 bases). The V gene's germline CDR1 is MDHEN and CDR2 SYDVKM. V shed 1 base and J shed 4 bases, with 14 bases lying between them. The CDR3 has 17 residues. CDR3 DNA: TGTGCCAGCAGTTTATTCCCTGCGGGGTCCGGGGCCAACGTCCTGACTTTC. Amino acids: CASSLFPAGSGANVLTF. Combining the CDR3 with reference TRBV28 and TRBJ2-6 gives the whole variable domain DVKVTQSSRYLVKRTGEKVFLECVQDMDHENMFWYRQDPGLGLRLIYFSYDVKMKEKGDIPEGYSVSREKKERFSLILESASTNQTSMYLCASSLFPAGSGANVLTFGAGSRLTVL.

This clonotype was seen at least ten times. The rearrangement links TRBV7-9 to TRBJ2-5; 7 bases are shared with TRBD1. The CDR3 length is 15 residues. V was pared by 5 bases and J by 2 bases, with 8 bases of the junction left unmatched. The V gene's germline CDR1 is SEHNR and CDR2 FQNEAQ (reference sequence). CDR3 sequence reads: CASSIGTARQETQYF. The CDR3 DNA is TGTGCCAGCAGCATTGGGACAGCCCGACAAGAGACCCAGTACTTC. Using reference TRBV7-9 and TRBJ2-5 for the parts outside the CDR3, the full variable domain is DTGVSQNPRHKITKRGQNVTFRCDPISEHNRLYWYRQTLGQGPEFLTYFQNEAQLEKSRLLSDRFSAERPKGSFSTLEIQRTEQGDSAMYLCASSIGTARQETQYFGPGTRLLVL.

The table lists this clonotype with a few counts. The chain recombines TRBV28 with TRBJ2-7, with 8 bases that match TRBD1. V gave up 5 bases and J gave up 3 bases; unmatched junction bases: 15. The length of the CDR3 is 17 residues. Germline V gene sequence: CDR1 MDHEN, CDR2 SYDVKM. CDR3 sequence reads: CASSRPPGTGAYYEQYF. The CDR3 DNA follows: TGTGCCAGCAGTCGACCCCCGGGGACAGGAGCCTACTACGAGCAGTACTTC.

This clonotype was counted a few times. This chain joins TRBV7-8 and TRBJ2-1; D may be TRBD2 (6 bases). The CDR3 is made up of 14 amino acids. Trimming took 3 bases from V and 12 from J, leaving 18 bases between them. CDR1 and CDR2 from the germline V gene are SGHVS and FQNEAQ. The CDR3 DNA follows: TGTGCCAGCAGCTTGGGGGGAGGTTATCGGCGGCAGTTCTTC. Protein product: CASSLGGGYRRQFF.

This clonotype came up many times. The V call is TRBV7-9, the J call TRBJ2-1, with D possibly being TRBD1 (6 bases). This CDR3 is built from 13 residues. The V and J ends lost 2 bases and 5 bases respectively, with 7 bases between them. Germline V lookup: CDR1 SEHNR, CDR2 FQNEAQ (reference sequence). In DNA form, the CDR3 reads TGTGCCAGCAGCTTATCAGGGGACAATGAGCAGTTCTTC. Its translation is CASSLSGDNEQFF.